These T cell receptor beta chains were read from a single sample in a study of cytomegalovirus exposure and HLA in healthy donors. Measured with immunoSEQ multiplex PCR; TCRdb has only the in-frame clones, and not every one. The sample table includes about 130,000 clones. The source material was PBMCs. The receptors shown here come from a woman aged 55-69 years in good health and CMV-seronegative. Both conserved end residues are trimmed from each CDR3.

v_gene	j_gene	CDR3aa
TRBV6-1	TRBJ1-3	ASSELGTVSGNTIY
TRBV7-8	TRBJ2-7	ASSLGVGGSSYEQY
TRBV2	TRBJ1-2	ASSEGISGYT
TRBV7-2	TRBJ2-7	ASSTQGQGSAEQY
TRBV5-1	TRBJ1-2	ASSSAVGGYGYT
TRBV5-1	TRBJ1-1	ASSQPEGDTEAF
TRBV28	TRBJ2-4	ASREGQTKNIQY
TRBV18	TRBJ2-5	ASSQQETQY
TRBV2	TRBJ2-1	ASSERRGPYNEQF
TRBV28	TRBJ1-1	ASVQGGNTEAF
TRBV6-1	TRBJ2-5	AGRGGVRETQY
TRBV6-5	TRBJ1-1	ASSFVLGQGDTEAF
TRBV28	TRBJ2-7	ASSPPAGHRSSYEQY
TRBV7-6	TRBJ2-3	ASSLGGRSTDTQY
TRBV5-5	TRBJ1-6	ASRLRGQAPQSPLH
TRBV19	TRBJ2-4	ASNDQGAKNIQY
TRBV5-5	TRBJ1-4	ASSLTGTLMKNPKLF
TRBV2	TRBJ1-3	ASNGPGSGNTIY
TRBV4-2	TRBJ2-2	ASSQEVSGELF
TRBV7-9	TRBJ2-5	ASSLWGEETQY
TRBV9	TRBJ1-1	ASSPQPAGLTEAF
TRBV19	TRBJ1-2	ASSTLLGARGYGYT
TRBV28	TRBJ1-1	ASSSSGTANTEAF
TRBV5-1	TRBJ1-1	ASSLGQGRMTNTEAF
TRBV11-3	TRBJ2-1	ASSFGQGARNEQF
TRBV6-5	TRBJ2-7	ASSYFGGEWTYEQY
TRBV5-6	TRBJ1-3	ASSLGPQGTDTIY
TRBV25-1	TRBJ2-1	ASRGDRGHNEQF
TRBV7-9	TRBJ1-2	ASGYSGTTFNYGYT
TRBV5-6	TRBJ2-1	ASSPGQGGEQF
TRBV6-5	TRBJ1-4	ASSYGRTGGFEKLF
TRBV5-1	TRBJ1-4	ASSSTGTGAEKLF
TRBV25-1	TRBJ2-1	ASSEFAGGYNEQF
TRBV19	TRBJ1-4	ASSRRDSEKLF
TRBV7-9	TRBJ2-5	ASSPRGKGWETQY
TRBV4-1	TRBJ1-6	ATGLSPLH
TRBV28	TRBJ2-1	ASSFRRGQF
TRBV14	TRBJ1-1	ASSQVGQFEAF
TRBV28	TRBJ1-1	ASSLEFTEAF
TRBV11-3	TRBJ1-5	ASSLDGTGCNQPQH
TRBV10-1	TRBJ1-1	ASSRDTMNTEAF
TRBV29-1	TRBJ1-2	SVRQGTNTNYGYT
TRBV4-2	TRBJ2-3	ASSQSGTSAADTQY
TRBV7-2	TRBJ1-5	ASSPGGLQPQH
TRBV6-1	TRBJ1-2	ASSSQRTYGYT
TRBV19	TRBJ2-1	ASSLSGGGEQF
TRBV27	TRBJ1-1	ASSLSSRTGALNTEAF
TRBV10-3	TRBJ2-3	AISRGTSGTPDIGTDTQY
TRBV15	TRBJ2-7	ATSTGQGYEQY
TRBV11-2	TRBJ1-1	ASSSLTGKAF
TRBV7-2	TRBJ2-2	ASSRQGALTGELF
TRBV6-5	TRBJ1-1	ASSLAPQTGTEAF
TRBV6-4	TRBJ2-3	ASSDGGGGTDTQY
TRBV9	TRBJ2-1	ASSAASGEYNEQF
TRBV7-3	TRBJ2-7	ASRDAGVAEQY
TRBV5-4	TRBJ1-3	ASSLGGSSGNTIY
TRBV28	TRBJ1-3	ASSFRLAGNTIY
TRBV12-5	TRBJ2-3	ASGLRLAGDTQY